Listed here is a single T cell receptor (beta chain). Its target is unknown. Attached unique molecular identifiers marked individual cDNA molecules. TCRdb reprocessed the 5' RACE reads with MiXCR, giving one entry per CDR3 protein. Of tens of thousands of distinct CDR3 sequences listed, approximately 9.9% are singletons. The data originate from a study of early T cells in non-severe SARS-CoV-2 infection. Study background: The study sequenced bulk RNA from unsorted whole blood, with chains unpaired.

This CDR3 spans 13 amino acids. Germline V gene lookup returns CDR1 SQVTM and CDR2 ANQGSEA. The ends were cut back, 6 bases at V and 0 bases at J, with 10 bases in the middle. Study-level results: VDJdb matching, biased toward anti-spike CD8 responses, missed private and CD4 specificities.

The chain has TRBV29-1 and TRBJ2-3; perhaps TRBD1 as D (5 bases). Material for sequencing was whole blood. The origin of this receptor is an adult who was a healthcare worker with PCR-confirmed SARS-CoV-2 infection or an uninfected control (not recorded which). The CDR3: CSVQDPSTDTQYF. The CDR3 DNA sequence: TGCAGCGTACAGGATCCTAGCACAGATACGCAGTATTTT.